This entry lists 28 T cell receptor beta chains sequenced from one sample in a study of blood T cells in healthy people across ages. It was with a sample-barcoded 5' primer and a J-beta primer mix that a second PCR of roughly 6 to 12 cycles was run. TCRdb fed the 5' RACE reads into MiXCR, producing one record per CDR3 protein. Here the sample spans roughly 1,500,000 distinct CDR3 sequences, around 42% being singletons. Specimen: blood. These receptors originate from a woman under 30 in good health.

This clonotype was picked up one time. The chain links TRBV12-3 or TRBV12-4 to TRBJ2-5, with 10 bases aligning to TRBD2. After removal of 5 bases from V and 6 bases from J, the junction contained 12 bases not matched to a gene. The CDR3 runs to 16 residues. This CDR3 is CASSTAPSGGGKTQYF. The CDR3 DNA reads as TGTGCCAGCAGTACTGCCCCTAGCGGGGGCGGAAAGACCCAGTACTTC.

This clonotype was picked up a small number of times. Here the CDR3 DNA reads TGTGCCAGCAGTTTGGGGGACAGGATTTTCTCTGGGGCCAACGTCCTGACTTTC. Its translation: CASSLGDRIFSGANVLTF. The V and J genes are TRBV12-3 or TRBV12-4 and TRBJ2-6; 8 bases align to TRBD1. The CDR3 covers 18 residues. V lost 3 bases and J lost 0; bases outside the gene matches: 7.

The genes are TRBV5-1 and TRBJ2-3; a weak D match, TRBD2 (5 bases). The germline CDR1 and CDR2 sequences are SGHRS and YFSETQ. The CDR3 covers 15 residues. Trimming stripped 2 bases from V and 1 base from J, with 11 bases between. The CDR3 is CASSFWEFGTDTQYF. Here the CDR3 DNA reads TGCGCCAGCAGCTTCTGGGAGTTCGGCACAGATACGCAGTATTTT.

This chain joins TRBV4-1 and TRBJ2-2; D uncertain. The CDR3 spans 19 residues. Trimming stripped 0 bases from V and 4 bases from J, with 21 bases between. CDR1 is MGHRA, CDR2 YSYEKL, per germline. The CDR3: CASSQDPPVRSHLTGELFF. The CDR3 nucleotides are TGCGCCAGCAGCCAAGATCCCCCGGTTCGGAGCCACCTCACCGGGGAGCTGTTTTTT.

The chain carries TRBV18 and TRBJ1-1, with a tentative D call TRBD1 (5 bases). The ends were cut back, 2 bases at V and 3 bases at J, with 16 bases in the middle. The CDR3 spans 16 residues. Per germline, CDR1 KGHSH and CDR2 LQKENI. In DNA form, the CDR3 reads TGTGCCAGCTCACCATACTCAAGGCAAGGGGACACTGAAGCTTTCTTT. Protein product: CASSPYSRQGDTEAFF.

CDR3 in amino acids: CASTGRLAGATDTQYF. CDR3 bases: TGTGCCAGCACCGGGAGACTAGCGGGGGCCACAGATACGCAGTATTTT. The rearrangement links TRBV12-3 or TRBV12-4 to TRBJ2-3; 12 positions match TRBD2. The CDR3 is made up of 16 amino acids. V was clipped by 7 bases and J by 2 bases; unmatched bases: 7.

This clonotype was seen a handful of times. Written as DNA, the CDR3 is TGCAGTGCAAAGATCCCACAGGGGATTTTTTATGGCTACACCTTC. This translates into CSAKIPQGIFYGYTF. J is TRBJ1-2 and V is TRBV20-1; the match to TRBD1 covers 7 bases. Germline lookup yields CDR1 DFQATT and CDR2 SNEGSKA (reference sequence). The V gene end was trimmed by 6 bases and the J gene end by 5 bases; junction bases not matched to a gene: 15. The length of the CDR3 is 15 residues.

This clonotype was observed many times. The V gene is TRBV29-1, the J gene TRBJ2-3; D perhaps matches TRBD2 (6 bases). This CDR3 contains 14 residues. CDR1 is SQVTM and CDR2 is ANQGSEA in the germline V gene. The V end lost 7 bases, the J end lost 3 bases, and 17 bases lay between the germline ends. The CDR3 bases are TGCAGCGCTGTTTCGGGACGGGAGACAGATACGCAGTATTTT. Translating it yields CSAVSGRETDTQYF.

This chain joins TRBV10-3 and TRBJ1-2, with D unclear. The germline V gene encodes CDR1 ENHRY and CDR2 SYGVKD. The CDR3 is 14 amino acids. With 3 bases removed from V and 2 bases from J, the gap between germline ends came to 10 bases. As DNA, the CDR3 is TGTGCCATCAGTGACGGCAAAGGGAACTATGGCTACACCTTC. Translating it yields CAISDGKGNYGYTF.

CDR3: CASSVERGDLNTGELFF. CDR3 bases: TGTGCCAGCAGCGTGGAGCGGGGGGACCTTAACACCGGGGAGCTGTTTTTT. The rearrangement uses TRBV9 and TRBJ2-2; 9 bases are a match to TRBD2. CDR1 SGDLS and CDR2 YYNGEE come from the germline V gene. This CDR3 is 17 amino acids long. J was trimmed by 2 bases and V by 2 bases; bases with no gene match: 7.

V usage is TRBV4-1 and J usage is TRBJ2-7; maybe TRBD2 (6 bases). The closer fit of TRBJ2-5 to the DNA end suggests the J call may be wrong. CDR1 and CDR2 (germline): MGHRA, YSYEKL. CDR3 length: 16 residues. CDR3 amino acids: CASSQDLAGTSKTQYF. The CDR3 DNA follows: TGCGCCAGCAGCCAAGACTTGGCGGGGACCTCGAAGACCCAGTACTTC.

This clonotype was observed a handful of times. The rearrangement uses TRBV5-1 and TRBJ2-7, with D possibly being TRBD1 (6 bases). The V end lost 4 bases, the J end lost 0 bases, and 11 bases lay between the germline ends. Germline V gene sequence: CDR1 SGHRS, CDR2 YFSETQ. The CDR3 has 14 amino acids. CDR3: CASSPGDPSYEQYF. The CDR3 DNA reads as TGCGCCAGCAGCCCAGGGGACCCCTCCTACGAGCAGTACTTC.

The V call is TRBV10-3, the J call TRBJ2-7, with TRBD2 matching 9 bases. CDR1 and CDR2 from the germline V gene are ENHRY and SYGVKD. Trimming cost V 8 bases and J 6 bases; bases outside gene matches: 5. The CDR3 loop spans 12 amino acids. In nucleotides, the CDR3 is TGTGCCATCGGGCGGGAGGGGGTCGAGCAGTACTTC. It translates to CAIGREGVEQYF.

This chain joins TRBV7-2 and TRBJ1-5; perhaps TRBD1 as D (5 bases). Per the germline V gene, CDR1 is SGHTA and CDR2 is FQGNSA. Trimming cost V 5 bases and J 7 bases, with 15 bases left between them. The CDR3 is 14 residues long. The DNA of the CDR3 is TGTGCCAGCAGCCCCACGGGAGGGGTACAGCCCCAGCATTTT. Its protein is CASSPTGGVQPQHF.

The chain links TRBV10-3 to TRBJ1-2; TRBD1 matches 8 bases. V shed 2 bases and J 1 base; nucleotides not matched to a gene: 6. Germline V CDR1 and CDR2: ENHRY, SYGVKD. The CDR3 spans 16 residues. CDR3 amino acids: CAISEESGQGNYGYTF. CDR3 DNA sequence: TGTGCCATCAGTGAGGAATCCGGACAGGGTAACTATGGCTACACCTTC.

This sequence joins TRBV4-1 and TRBJ1-1, with a possible D match to TRBD1 (5 bases). The CDR3 has 16 residues. Germline V gene sequence: CDR1 MGHRA, CDR2 YSYEKL. Deletions cut 1 base from V and 5 bases from J, with 17 bases between. The CDR3 region is CASSQVIVSGGTEAFF. CDR3 DNA: TGCGCCAGCAGCCAAGTCATTGTGTCGGGGGGGACTGAAGCTTTCTTT.

This clonotype was counted only a few times. This rearrangement joins TRBV20-1 to TRBJ2-7; 11 nucleotides align to TRBD2. With V trimmed by 2 bases and J by 7 bases, 16 bases remained unmatched. The CDR3 is 17 amino acids. Looked up from germline, CDR1 is DFQATT and CDR2 is SNEGSKA (reference sequence). CDR3 coding DNA: TGCAGTGCTAGAAGACTAGCGGGACCCCCTAGGGGCAATGAGCAGTACTTC. It codes for CSARRLAGPPRGNEQYF.

J is TRBJ2-5 and V is TRBV16, with D possibly being TRBD1 (5 bases). V gave up 1 base and J gave up 11 bases, with 14 bases separating them. CDR1 is KGHSY, CDR2 FQNENV, per germline. The CDR3 is 13 amino acids. CDR3 DNA: TGTGCCAGCAGCCAATTACGGACATCGGAGCAGTACTTC. Amino acids: CASSQLRTSEQYF.

The chain is built from TRBV7-9 and TRBJ1-2; D is unresolved. The V end lost 5 bases, the J end lost 2 bases, and 12 bases lay between the germline ends. Germline assignment: CDR1 SEHNR and CDR2 FQNEAQ (reference sequence). The CDR3 is 14 amino acids. The CDR3 sequence is CASSASDENYGYTF. The CDR3 bases are TGTGCCAGCAGCGCATCGGACGAGAACTATGGCTACACCTTC.

This clonotype was recorded a few times. This chain connects TRBV20-1 to TRBJ1-6; D might be TRBD1 (6 bases). The CDR3 runs to 15 residues. Germline loops: CDR1 DFQATT, CDR2 SNEGSKA (reference sequence). The V gene lost 3 bases and the J gene lost 9 bases, with 18 bases spanning the gap. CDR3 sequence (DNA): TGCAGTGCTAGTACGGCAGGGGAGGGCTCTTCACCCCTCCACTTT. It specifies CSASTAGEGSSPLHF.

The chain has TRBV6-5 and TRBJ1-1; 10 bases are shared with TRBD1. The CDR3 covers 14 residues. V trimming: 5 bases; J trimming: 6 bases; junction bases outside the gene matches: 6. Germline CDR1 reads MNHEY; CDR2 reads SVGAGI. CDR3 nucleotide sequence: TGTGCCAGCAGTCCTGGACAGGGGGTCCCTGAAGCTTTCTTT. Translating it yields CASSPGQGVPEAFF.

The chain is built from TRBV20-1 and TRBJ2-1; D is unclear. Trimming left V 4 bases short and J 10 bases short, with 17 bases between. The CDR3 runs to 13 residues. Germline CDR1 is DFQATT and CDR2 is SNEGSKA (reference sequence). CDR3: CSAMFRNSYEQFF. CDR3 sequence (DNA): TGCAGTGCTATGTTCCGGAACTCCTACGAGCAGTTCTTC.

The chain recombines TRBV2 with TRBJ1-4; the D is unclear. Trimming left V 1 base short and J 10 bases short, with 13 bases between. This CDR3 is 14 amino acids long. CDR1 and CDR2 from the germline V gene are SNHLY and FYNNEI. DNA for the CDR3: TGTGCCAGCAGTGAAGAATGGTTGAGGGTAAAACTGTTTTTT. Its protein product is CASSEEWLRVKLFF.

There are a few counts of this clonotype. This rearrangement joins TRBV6-5 to TRBJ2-1, with D possibly being TRBD2 (6 bases). Trimming pared 2 bases from V and 4 bases from J, leaving 12 bases between. This CDR3 spans 15 amino acids. Germline V lookup: CDR1 MNHEY, CDR2 SVGAGI. The CDR3 DNA sequence: TGTGCCAGCAGTTACGGGGCTAGCGAGTACAATGAGCAGTTCTTC. Translating it yields CASSYGASEYNEQFF.

The rearrangement uses TRBV24-1 and TRBJ2-5, with a tentative D call TRBD2 (6 bases). The DNA end is a closer match to TRBJ2-7, so the J assignment may be wrong. This CDR3 is built from 13 residues. The V gene's germline CDR1 is KGHDR and CDR2 SFDVKD. The CDR3 here is CATRTSGDYEQYF. The CDR3 DNA is TGTGCCACCAGGACTAGTGGGGACTACGAGCAGTACTTC.

CDR3 DNA sequence: TGTGCCAGTAGAGATCGGGACGGGGACTACAATGAGCAGTTCTTC. It encodes CASRDRDGDYNEQFF. This chain connects TRBV19 to TRBJ2-1, with D perhaps TRBD1 or TRBD2 (5 bases each). The CDR3 is made up of 15 amino acids. V lost 6 bases and J lost 3, with 15 bases in between. Per germline, CDR1 LNHDA and CDR2 SQIVND (reference sequence).

The rearrangement links TRBV5-1 to TRBJ2-3; 8 bases match TRBD2. The J segment lost 0 bases and the V segment lost 4 bases, leaving 10 bases of the junction unmatched. The CDR3 has 17 amino acids. The germline CDR1 and CDR2 sequences are SGHRS and YFSETQ. In DNA form, the CDR3 reads TGCGCCAGCAGCATGGATCCGGGGGGGCCGAGCACAGATACGCAGTATTTT. Residues: CASSMDPGGPSTDTQYF.

This clonotype turned up a few times. This rearrangement joins TRBV20-1 to TRBJ2-7; D may be TRBD1 (6 bases). The J call is in doubt because the DNA end fits TRBJ2-5 better. This CDR3 region has 13 residues. CDR1 is DFQATT and CDR2 is SNEGSKA in the germline V gene (reference sequence). In DNA, the CDR3 is TGCAGTGCTGAACGGACAGTCGAAGAGACCCAGTACTTC. Translated: CSAERTVEETQYF.